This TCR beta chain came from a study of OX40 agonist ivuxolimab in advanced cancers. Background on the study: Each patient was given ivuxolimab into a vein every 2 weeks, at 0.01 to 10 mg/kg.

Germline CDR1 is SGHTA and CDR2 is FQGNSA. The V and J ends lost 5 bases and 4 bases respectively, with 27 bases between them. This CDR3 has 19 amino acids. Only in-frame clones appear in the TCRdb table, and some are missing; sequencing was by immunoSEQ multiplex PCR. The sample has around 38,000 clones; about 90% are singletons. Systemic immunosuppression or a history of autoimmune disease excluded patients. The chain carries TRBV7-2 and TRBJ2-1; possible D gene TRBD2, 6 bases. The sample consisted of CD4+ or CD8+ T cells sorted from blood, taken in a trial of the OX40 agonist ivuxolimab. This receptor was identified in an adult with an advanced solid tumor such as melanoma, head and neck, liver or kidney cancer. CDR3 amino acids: CASSRRGGGPEGKYNEQFF. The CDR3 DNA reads TGTGCCAGCAGCCGGCGGGGCGGCGGGCCTGAGGGGAAGTACAATGAGCAGTTCTTC. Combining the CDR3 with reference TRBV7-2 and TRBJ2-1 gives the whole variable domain GAGVSQSPSNKVTEKGKDVELRCDPISGHTALYWYRQSLGQGLEFLIYFQGNSAPDKSGLPSDRFSAERTGGSVSTLTIQRTQQEDSAVYLCASSRRGGGPEGKYNEQFFGPGTRLTVL.